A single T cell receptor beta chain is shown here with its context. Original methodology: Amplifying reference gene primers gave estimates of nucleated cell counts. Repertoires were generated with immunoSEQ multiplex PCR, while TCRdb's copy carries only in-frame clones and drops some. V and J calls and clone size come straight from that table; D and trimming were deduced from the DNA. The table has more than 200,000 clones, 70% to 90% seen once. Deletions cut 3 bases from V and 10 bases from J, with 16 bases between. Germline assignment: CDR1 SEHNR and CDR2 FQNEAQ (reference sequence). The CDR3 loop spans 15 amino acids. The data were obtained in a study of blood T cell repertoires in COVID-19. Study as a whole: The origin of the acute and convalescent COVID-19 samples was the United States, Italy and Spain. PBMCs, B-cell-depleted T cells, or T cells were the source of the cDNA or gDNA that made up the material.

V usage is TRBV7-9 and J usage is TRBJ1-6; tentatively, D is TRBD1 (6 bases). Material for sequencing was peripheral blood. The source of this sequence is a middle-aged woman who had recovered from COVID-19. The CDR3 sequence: CASSFGTQENSPLHF. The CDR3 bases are TGTGCCAGCAGCTTCGGGACACAGGAAAACTCACCCCTCCACTTT.